This T cell receptor (beta chain) was captured in a study of blood T cell repertoires in COVID-19. Study as a whole: From T cells, B-cell-depleted T cells, or PBMCs came the material, which was cDNA or gDNA.

The CDR3 is 13 residues long. Trimming cost V 3 bases and J 6 bases, with 12 bases left between them. The method was immunoSEQ multiplex PCR; TCRdb's version includes in-frame clones alone and lacks a portion of them. The repertoire holds about 170,000 clones, with approximately 81% as singletons. The V call is TRBV12-3 or TRBV12-4, the J call TRBJ2-7; possible D gene TRBD2, 6 bases. The receptor comes from a woman of 80 years or more with active or convalescent COVID-19. The sequenced sample was peripheral blood. CDR3: CASSFGSYSEQYF. In DNA form, the CDR3 reads TGTGCCAGCAGTTTCGGGAGCTACAGCGAGCAGTACTTC.